Following are 2 T cell receptor beta chains from one sample sequenced in a study of neoadjuvant anti-PD-1 for oral cavity cancer. TCRdb's copy holds only in-frame clones and misses some; the assay was immunoSEQ multiplex PCR. The sample records around 81,000 clones, 70% to 85% being singletons. Here the sequenced sample was PBMCs, taken before nivolumab (anti-PD-1) treatment. All receptors derive from a person between 40 and 79 years old with oral cavity squamous cell carcinoma.

The chain combines TRBV30 with TRBJ1-4; 7 positions agree with TRBD1. The germline CDR1 and CDR2 sequences are GTSNPN and SVGIG (reference sequence). This CDR3 is built from 12 residues. V shed 4 bases and J 7 bases; nucleotides not matched to a gene: 3. The CDR3 here is CAWTGGSEKLFF. The CDR3 nucleotides read TGTGCCTGGACAGGGGGAAGTGAAAAACTGTTTTTT.

The chain has TRBV10-3 and TRBJ2-1; D could derive from TRBD1 or TRBD2 (5 bases each). The V end lost 2 bases, the J end lost 5 bases, and 16 bases lay between the germline ends. Germline loops: CDR1 ENHRY, CDR2 SYGVKD. CDR3 length: 16 residues. The CDR3 bases are TGTGCCATCAGTGAGGGTACGGGGCTTAAGAACAATGAGCAGTTCTTC. Encoded protein: CAISEGTGLKNNEQFF.